Presented here are 21 T cell receptor beta chains from one specimen sequenced in a study of blood T cell repertoires in COVID-19. TCRdb's table, derived via immunoSEQ multiplex PCR, lists solely in-frame clones and lacks some. The sample lists approximately 180,000 clones, around 76% occurring once. Sequencing was performed on PBMCs or T cells enriched from blood (not recorded which). These receptors were collected from a woman aged 45-65 years with acute COVID-19.

V is TRBV5-1 and J is TRBJ1-2; 7 bases match TRBD1. J gave up 2 bases and V 4 bases, and 11 bases lay outside the gene matches. From germline, CDR1 is SGHRS and CDR2 YFSETQ. This CDR3 region has 16 residues. CDR3 residues: CASSLSQGQRNYGYTF. CDR3 DNA: TGCGCCAGCAGCCTGTCCCAGGGACAGAGAAACTATGGCTACACCTTC.

The rearrangement joins TRBV9 to TRBJ2-3; 11 bases map to TRBD2. The CDR3 spans 19 residues. The ends lost 0 bases at V and 2 bases at J; junction bases unmatched: 11. Germline lookup yields CDR1 SGDLS and CDR2 YYNGEE. CDR3 coding DNA: TGTGCCAGCAGCGTAGTATCTAGCGGGGGGCCTACGTACACAGATACGCAGTATTTT. Its protein product is CASSVVSSGGPTYTDTQYF. Based on the CDR3 plus reference TRBV9 and TRBJ2-3, the full variable domain is DSGVTQTPKHLITATGQRVTLRCSPRSGDLSVYWYQQSLDQGLQFLIQYYNGEERAKGNILERFSAQQFPDLHSELNLSSLELGDSALYFCASSVVSSGGPTYTDTQYFGPGTRLTVL.

The chain has TRBV14 and TRBJ1-4; TRBD1 aligns across 9 bases. CDR3 size: 16 residues. CDR1 SGHDN and CDR2 FVKESK come from the germline V gene. V shed 2 bases and J 8 bases; nucleotides not matched to a gene: 9. DNA of the CDR3: TGTGCCAGCAGCCAACTGGGACAGGGAACGGGGGAAAAACTGTTTTTT. Protein product: CASSQLGQGTGEKLFF. Filled out from reference TRBV14 and TRBJ1-4, the complete variable domain reads EAGVTQFPSHSVIEKGQTVTLRCDPISGHDNLYWYRRVMGKEIKFLLHFVKESKQDESGMPNNRFLAERTGGTYSTLKVQPAELEDSGVYFCASSQLGQGTGEKLFFGSGTQLSVL.

The V call is TRBV24-1, the J call TRBJ2-3; 9 nucleotides align to TRBD2. The V and J ends lost 4 bases and 0 bases, in that order; junction bases with no gene match: 4. The CDR3 contains 16 residues. CDR1 KGHDR and CDR2 SFDVKD come from the germline V gene. CDR3 nucleotides: TGTGCCACCAGTGAGGTAGCGGGGGTAAGCACAGATACGCAGTATTTT. This gives the protein CATSEVAGVSTDTQYF.

The chain links TRBV24-1 to TRBJ2-5; D perhaps matches TRBD1 (5 bases). Germline V lookup: CDR1 KGHDR, CDR2 SFDVKD. The V end lost 3 bases, the J end lost 0 bases, and 10 bases lay between the germline ends. The CDR3 covers 15 residues. CDR3 sequence: CATSDTGPYQETQYF. For the CDR3, the DNA is TGTGCCACCAGTGATACAGGCCCGTACCAAGAGACCCAGTACTTC.

This chain links TRBV11-2 with TRBJ1-5, with a possible D match to TRBD1 (6 bases). The ends were cut back, 5 bases at V and 4 bases at J, with 12 bases in the middle. This CDR3 region has 14 residues. The V gene's germline CDR1 is SGHAT and CDR2 FQNNGV. The CDR3 is CASSPQGRNQPQHF. The CDR3, as DNA: TGTGCCAGCAGCCCACAGGGAAGGAATCAGCCCCAGCATTTT.

The rearrangement links TRBV7-9 to TRBJ2-5, with D perhaps matching TRBD1 (6 bases). The CDR3 is 13 residues long. Trimming stripped 3 bases from V and 5 bases from J, with 10 bases between. Germline assignment: CDR1 SEHNR and CDR2 FQNEAQ (reference sequence). The CDR3 nucleotides read TGTGCCAGCAGCTTGGGGGCGGAGGAGACCCAGTACTTC. Amino acid sequence: CASSLGAEETQYF.

This clone was seen just once. The rearrangement links TRBV5-1 to TRBJ1-2; D gene unclear. Germline V gene sequence: CDR1 SGHRS, CDR2 YFSETQ. V was shortened by 3 bases and J by 3 bases, with 9 bases between the two germline ends. There are 13 residues in the CDR3. The CDR3 nucleotides are TGCGCCAGCAGCTCGGACGGGGACTATGGCTACACCTTC. It encodes CASSSDGDYGYTF.

The chain uses TRBV2 and TRBJ1-5; D perhaps matches TRBD1 (6 bases). From germline, CDR1 is SNHLY and CDR2 FYNNEI. The V end lost 6 bases, the J end lost 6 bases, and 18 bases lay between the germline ends. The CDR3 sequence is 15 residues long. CDR3 sequence: CASREDTGSIQPQHF. CDR3 sequence (DNA): TGTGCCAGCAGGGAGGACACAGGGAGTATTCAGCCCCAGCATTTT.

The chain links TRBV9 to TRBJ2-2; D is perhaps TRBD1 (5 bases). Germline V gene lookup returns CDR1 SGDLS and CDR2 YYNGEE. The V and J ends lost 1 base and 1 base respectively, with 5 bases between them. The CDR3 is made up of 14 amino acids. CDR3 bases: TGTGCCAGCAGCGTAACAGGGAACACCGGGGAGCTGTTTTTT. Its protein is CASSVTGNTGELFF. Based on the CDR3 plus reference TRBV9 and TRBJ2-2, the full variable domain is DSGVTQTPKHLITATGQRVTLRCSPRSGDLSVYWYQQSLDQGLQFLIQYYNGEERAKGNILERFSAQQFPDLHSELNLSSLELGDSALYFCASSVTGNTGELFFGEGSRLTVL.

V usage is TRBV6-5 and J usage is TRBJ1-1; no reliable D call. In germline, CDR1 is MNHEY, CDR2 SVGAGI. Trimming pared 2 bases from V and 7 bases from J, leaving 8 bases between. The CDR3 has 12 residues. CDR3 in DNA: TGTGCCAGCAGTTACCGTAGAGGTGAAGCTTTCTTT. Its protein product is CASSYRRGEAFF.

The CDR3, as DNA: TGTGCCAGCAGCGCGGCCTTATCGGGACAGACGCCTTCTGGGGCCAACGTCCTGACTTTC. Residues: CASSAALSGQTPSGANVLTF. The chain carries TRBV9 and TRBJ2-6; TRBD1 matches at 7 bases. Trimming took 3 bases from V and 1 from J; bases not matched to a gene: 16. The V gene's germline CDR1 is SGDLS and CDR2 YYNGEE. The CDR3 loop spans 20 amino acids.

This chain connects TRBV3-1 (or the pseudogene TRBV3-2) to TRBJ1-6; TRBD1 matches at 11 bases. The CDR3 is 14 residues long. Germline CDR1 reads LGHDT; CDR2 reads YNNKEL (reference sequence). The V and J ends lost 10 bases and 7 bases, in that order; junction bases with no gene match: 6. The CDR3 protein is CATWDRGTNSPLHF. The CDR3 DNA follows: TGTGCCACCTGGGACAGGGGGACAAATTCACCCCTCCACTTT.

This clone was detected a few times. CDR3 coding DNA: TGCGCCAGCAGCTCCCGGACTAGCGGGGGGGAAAGTGGGGCCAACGTCCTGACTTTC. It is translated as CASSSRTSGGESGANVLTF. This sequence joins TRBV5-1 and TRBJ2-6; 15 nucleotides align to TRBD2. In germline, CDR1 is SGHRS, CDR2 YFSETQ. This CDR3 contains 19 residues. Trimming at V came to 3 bases and at J to 3 bases, leaving 7 bases not matched to a gene.

V gene TRBV27 combines with J gene TRBJ1-1; TRBD1 might be the D (6 bases). The germline gives CDR1 MNHEY, CDR2 SMNVEV (reference sequence). The CDR3 covers 14 residues. Between the trimmed V and J ends, which lost 5 bases and 1 base, there was a span of 11 bases. The CDR3 DNA reads TGTGCCAGCAGTCCCCTGGGACAGAACACTGAAGCTTTCTTT. Its protein product is CASSPLGQNTEAFF.

The chain employs TRBV19 and TRBJ1-3; the D is unclear. The CDR3 covers 14 residues. V gave up 3 bases and J gave up 1 base, with 7 bases separating them. The germline gives CDR1 LNHDA, CDR2 SQIVND (reference sequence). CDR3 region: CASSIPGSGNTIYF. As DNA, the CDR3 is TGTGCCAGTAGTATCCCGGGATCTGGAAACACCATATATTTT.

The chain couples TRBV10-3 to TRBJ1-1; unclear D gene. Germline lookup yields CDR1 ENHRY and CDR2 SYGVKD. The CDR3 has 15 amino acids. V was pared by 4 bases and J by 2 bases, with 14 bases between. The CDR3 nucleotides are TGTGCCATCAGTGGTATGAAGGAGGGAAACACTGAAGCTTTCTTT. Translated, it gives CAISGMKEGNTEAFF.

This chain joins TRBV5-1 and TRBJ1-3; D possibly corresponds to TRBD1 (5 bases). CDR1 is SGHRS, CDR2 YFSETQ, per germline. The CDR3 has 13 amino acids. Trimming stripped 0 bases from V and 4 bases from J, with 5 bases between. The CDR3 coding sequence is TGCGCCAGCAGCTTGGGACAGGGAAACACCATATATTTT. It translates to CASSLGQGNTIYF.

V and J are TRBV5-1 and TRBJ1-6; TRBD1 agrees at 11 bases. J was trimmed by 9 bases and V by 0 bases; bases with no gene match: 5. The germline V gene has CDR1 SGHRS and CDR2 YFSETQ. CDR3 size: 16 residues. The DNA for the CDR3 is TGCGCCAGCAGCTTGGGGACAGGGGGCTGGAGTTCACCCCTCCACTTT. Translation gives CASSLGTGGWSSPLHF.

The chain couples TRBV24-1 to TRBJ2-3, with D perhaps matching TRBD1 (6 bases). Germline V gene lookup returns CDR1 KGHDR and CDR2 SFDVKD. Trimming cost V 4 bases and J 1 base, with 11 bases left between them. The CDR3 length is 15 residues. The CDR3 coding sequence is TGTGCCACCAGTGACTCACACAGGGGCACAGATACGCAGTATTTT. It specifies CATSDSHRGTDTQYF.

The J gene is TRBJ2-5, the V gene TRBV19; 7 nucleotides agree with TRBD2. This CDR3 has 16 amino acids. CDR1 LNHDA and CDR2 SQIVND come from the germline V gene (reference sequence). V lost 6 bases, J lost 0 bases, and 10 bases stayed unmatched. As DNA, the CDR3 is TGTGCCAGTAGCCTCGGGAGGAGTACATACCAAGAGACCCAGTACTTC. It codes for CASSLGRSTYQETQYF.